This T cell receptor beta chain was documented in a study of blood T cells in healthy people across ages. Study results and caveats: From one million sequenced T cells, diversity estimates were lower bounds. Per million T cells, TCR beta diversity dropped about linearly as age rose.

Per sample, a minimum of 6 million PBMCs were isolated. With a J-beta primer mix and a sample-barcoded 5' primer, a second PCR ran about 6 to 11 cycles. Using its own MiXCR run on the 5' RACE reads, TCRdb lists one record per CDR3 protein. The sample lists about 1.4 million distinct CDR3 sequences; roughly 60% were seen once. Details on this clonotype: Its antigen is still unknown.

This CDR3 is 12 amino acids long. Deletions cut 2 bases from V and 4 bases from J, with 5 bases between. Germline loops: CDR1 ENHRY, CDR2 SYGVKD. This chain joins TRBV10-3 and TRBJ1-1, with D possibly being TRBD1 (5 bases). This receptor was identified in a man aged 18 to 35 in good health. Source material: blood. The CDR3 coding sequence is TGTGCCATCAGTGAGGGGGGCACTGAAGCTTTCTTT. Protein product: CAISEGGTEAFF.